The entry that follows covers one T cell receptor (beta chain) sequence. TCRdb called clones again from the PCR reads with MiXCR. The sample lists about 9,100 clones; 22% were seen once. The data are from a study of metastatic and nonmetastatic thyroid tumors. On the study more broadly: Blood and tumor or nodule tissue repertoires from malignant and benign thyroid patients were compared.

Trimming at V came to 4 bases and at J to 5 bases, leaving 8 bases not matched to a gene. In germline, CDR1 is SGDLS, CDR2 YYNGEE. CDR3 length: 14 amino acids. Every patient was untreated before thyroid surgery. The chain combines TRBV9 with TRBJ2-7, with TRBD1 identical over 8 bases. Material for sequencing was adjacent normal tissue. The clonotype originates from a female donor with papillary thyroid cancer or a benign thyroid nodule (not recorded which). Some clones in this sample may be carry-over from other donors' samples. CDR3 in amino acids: CASSPDTGGHEQYF. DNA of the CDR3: TGTGCCAGCAGCCCCGATACAGGGGGGCACGAGCAGTACTTC. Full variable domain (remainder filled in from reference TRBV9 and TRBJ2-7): DSGVTQTPKHLITATGQRVTLRCSPRSGDLSVYWYQQSLDQGLQFLIQYYNGEERAKGNILERFSAQQFPDLHSELNLSSLELGDSALYFCASSPDTGGHEQYFGPGTRLTVT.